This TCR beta chain is drawn from a study of cytomegalovirus exposure and HLA in healthy donors. In the PCR, 60 Vbeta and 13 Jbeta primers were used. Repertoires were generated with immunoSEQ multiplex PCR, while TCRdb's copy carries only in-frame clones and drops some. The table shows 85,000 to 130,000 clones, with roughly 75% occurring only once. CDR1 KGHSH and CDR2 LQKENI come from the germline V gene. V gave up 5 bases and J gave up 2 bases, with 18 bases separating them. The CDR3 extends over 16 amino acids. Sample: PBMCs. The receptor was isolated from a woman between 40 and 50 years old in good health and CMV-seronegative. This rearrangement joins TRBV18 to TRBJ1-1, with D perhaps matching TRBD1 (6 bases). In nucleotides, the CDR3 is TGTGCCAGCTCAACAAGGGACACCGCATATAACACTGAAGCTTTCTTT. Its translation is CASSTRDTAYNTEAFF.